This record concerns one TCR beta chain sequence. This CDR3 is built from 20 residues. V dropped 4 bases and J dropped 0; count of bases not matched to a gene: 18. These data are taken from a study of blood T cell repertoires in COVID-19. Study background: T cells, B-cell-depleted T cells, or PBMCs provided the cDNA or gDNA that served as material.

Here immunoSEQ multiplex PCR was the method, and the copy in TCRdb shows in-frame clones only, minus some. There are roughly 670,000 clones in the sample; around 90% occur only once, and under 0.3% lies in the top ten. This TCR was sampled from a woman aged 18 to 35 with acute or convalescent COVID-19. This chain uses TRBV23-1 with TRBJ2-3; 8 nucleotides agree with TRBD2. TRBV23-1 is an ORF, with its function uncertain. Sequenced: peripheral blood. This chain's CDR3 is CASSLGVVAGRLSSTDTQYF. The CDR3 DNA sequence: TGCGCCAGCAGTCTGGGGGTGGTAGCGGGGCGACTCTCTAGCACAGATACGCAGTATTTT.